This TCR beta chain originates from a study of T cell repertoires in cytomegalovirus infection. Study-level information: Public TCR beta signatures were indicative of both CMV infection and a matching HLA type. Study-wide results and caveats: Across the ex vivo response, the dominant clonotypes were HLA-C-restricted CMV-specific TCR beta clonotypes.

In TCRdb, the reads were re-called with MiXCR into one record per CDR3 protein. The table has hundreds of thousands of distinct CDR3 sequences, about 33% seen once; the top ten hold 15% to 20%. This clonotype has a handful of counts. The antigen is unknown. The germline V and J ends were trimmed by 4 bases and 3 bases, with 6 bases remaining between them. CDR1 ENHRY and CDR2 SYGVKD come from the germline V gene. The CDR3 contains 12 residues. This sample comprised cultured PBMCs, obtained from culture after CMV antigen stimulation. This receptor was taken from a human donor in good health (CMV status not recorded). Some clones in this sample may be carry-over from other donors' samples. The chain recombines TRBV10-3 with TRBJ1-1, with unresolved D. The CDR3: CAISATDTEAFF. As DNA, the CDR3 is TGTGCCATCAGTGCCACCGACACTGAAGCTTTCTTT.